This T cell receptor (beta chain) was recorded in a study of blood T cell repertoires in COVID-19 (dated by TCRdb to between 2020 and 2021). With respect to the entire study: The collaborator samples originated in the United States, Italy and Spain and spanned the acute and convalescent phases of COVID-19. The prospective study material was composed of cDNA or gDNA derived from T cells, B-cell-depleted T cells, or PBMCs. The dataset comprised deeply sampled blood TCRbeta repertoires from subjects exposed to, actively infected with, or recovered from COVID-19. A freely available public database, intended as a resource for researchers studying the immune response to SARS-CoV-2, is where the repertoires were released. The samples were drawn from two sources: the first 160 participants of the ongoing ImmuneRACE study, and 950 to 1,500 subjects contributed by 6 global collaborators. Sample metadata almost always included a de-identified subject ID, COVID-19 status, age in years and sex. Where HLA class I and class II types were available, the types were taken from metadata supplied by the sample provider, not from assay-based typing.

Each collaborating institution followed its own protocols to collect whole blood in K2EDTA tubes. For TCRbeta analysis, collaborators shipped samples in one of three forms: frozen whole blood, isolated PBMCs, or DNA extracted from either of those sample types. According to the germline V gene, CDR1 reads ENHRY and CDR2 reads SYGVKD. The junction shows trimming of 6 bases on V and 7 bases on J, plus 16 bases between the germline ends. The CDR3 spans 14 residues, from the cysteine through the phenylalanine. CDR3 DNA is the only sequence kept; it has 42 bases, read in frame from the first base. The immunoSEQ Assay, a bias-controlled multiplex PCR, was used to amplify TCRbeta CDR3 regions from genomic DNA. The authors' pipeline ran thus. The number of nucleated cells in each sample was estimated from the amplification of reference gene primers within the assay. To quantify the absolute abundance of each unique TCRbeta CDR3 rearrangement, sequence reads were collapsed and filtered. Productive Simpson clonality was computed per sample as the square root of Simpson's diversity index over productive rearrangements. TCRdb re-hosts the immuneACCESS table, in-frame sequences only. Its copies lack some clones; in the studies checked, an unresolved V gene accounts for under half of them, and the cause for the rest is not known. That table gives V, J and clone size, and the DNA gave D and trimming. For this sample the table gives about 260,000 clones, of which around 80% were detected only once. Of the sample, approximately 1.9% is held by the ten largest clones.

With respect to this clone: The antigen it binds to is not known. Base qualities are not at hand, and no much larger clone is one base apart.

What the research found in general, with its limitations: How much clinical and demographic metadata was included differed by source and by participant, and the metadata was provided uncurated.

Here the chain combines TRBV10-3 and TRBJ2-1; tentative D gene TRBD2, with 7 bases matching. The receptor was isolated from an elderly woman with acute or convalescent COVID-19. Sequencing input: peripheral blood. The sequence in DNA is TGTGCCATCAGCTTTGGGGGGGCAGGAAATGAGCAGTTCTTC. It translates as CAISFGGAGNEQFF.